The 12 T cell receptor beta chains presented below share a single source sample, sequenced in a study of blood T cell repertoires in COVID-19. The table came from immunoSEQ multiplex PCR; TCRdb's copy has only in-frame clones and leaves some out. The sample yields about 210,000 clones, around 80% seen once. Sequenced: peripheral blood. These receptors were taken from a woman aged 40 to 50 with acute or convalescent COVID-19.

The chain combines TRBV6-6 with TRBJ1-5, with D perhaps matching TRBD1 (6 bases). This CDR3 is built from 18 residues. Germline CDR1 reads MNHNY; CDR2 reads SVGAGI (reference sequence). With 5 bases removed from V and 0 bases from J, the gap between germline ends came to 20 bases. Here the CDR3 DNA reads TGTGCCAGCAGTCCCACCGCGGGGGGGACATATAGCAATCAGCCCCAGCATTTT. Protein sequence: CASSPTAGGTYSNQPQHF.

The CDR3 sequence is CASSLSLTYNEQFF. In DNA form, the CDR3 reads TGCGCCAGCAGCCTCTCGTTGACTTACAATGAGCAGTTCTTC. The chain employs TRBV5-1 and TRBJ2-1; D remains unclear. V dropped 4 bases and J dropped 4 bases, with 12 bases sitting between them. Germline values: CDR1 SGHRS, CDR2 YFSETQ. The CDR3 contains 14 residues.

This chain links TRBV6-5 with TRBJ1-4; D might be TRBD1 (6 bases). CDR1 is MNHEY, CDR2 SVGAGI, per germline. Trimming left V 11 bases short and J 7 bases short, with 17 bases between. This CDR3 is built from 13 residues. CDR3 DNA: TGTGCCTTCCGGGGGGAAGGGGGTGAAAAACTGTTTTTT. Translated: CAFRGEGGEKLFF.

A remark on this clone: This specimen includes other DNA sequences encoding the same CDR3. V and J are TRBV2 and TRBJ1-2, with D unclear. The CDR3 spans 13 residues. Germline V gene data show CDR1 as SNHLY and CDR2 as FYNNEI. In DNA form, the CDR3 reads TGTGCTTCAAGGACGGGGAGGAGCTATGGCTACACCTTC. This encodes CASRTGRSYGYTF. The variable domain in full, with the rest retrieved from reference TRBV2 and TRBJ1-2, is EPEVTQTPSHQVTQMGQEVILRCVPISNHLYFYWYRQILGQKVEFLVSFYNNEISEKSEIFDDQFSVERPDGSNFTLKIRSTKLEDSAMYFCASRTGRSYGYTFGSGTRLTVV.

The J gene is TRBJ2-7, the V gene TRBV3-1 (or the pseudogene TRBV3-2), with D possibly being TRBD2 (5 bases). The V and J ends lost 1 base and 0 bases respectively, with 13 bases between them. The CDR3 sequence is 16 residues long. Germline V gene lookup returns CDR1 LGHDT and CDR2 YNNKEL (reference sequence). The DNA of the CDR3 is TGTGCCAGCAGCCAAGGTCGACGAGGGTACTCCTACGAGCAGTACTTC. It is translated as CASSQGRRGYSYEQYF.

The chain links TRBV5-4 to TRBJ2-2; TRBD1 agrees at 7 bases. The CDR3 contains 15 residues. Germline CDR1 is SGHNT and CDR2 is YYREEE (reference sequence). The ends lost 0 bases at V and 5 bases at J; junction bases unmatched: 4. CDR3 amino acids: CASSLEGGRTGELFF. The DNA of the CDR3 is TGTGCCAGCAGCTTGGAAGGGGGCCGGACCGGGGAGCTGTTTTTT.

This rearrangement joins TRBV4-3 to TRBJ2-7; 7 positions agree with TRBD1. Germline V lookup: CDR1 LGHNA, CDR2 YSLEER. V shed 4 bases, J shed 2 bases, and the junction held 17 bases outside the gene matches. The CDR3 consists of 18 residues. The CDR3 spells CASSLHTSEGAGTYEQYF. The CDR3 nucleotides read TGCGCCAGCAGCCTACACACCAGCGAGGGGGCAGGGACCTACGAGCAGTACTTC.

Only one count was recorded for this clone. The chain uses TRBV5-4 and TRBJ2-7; D perhaps matches TRBD2 (6 bases). Germline V gene sequence: CDR1 SGHNT, CDR2 YYREEE (reference sequence). Trimming cost V 0 bases and J 6 bases, with 10 bases left between them. The CDR3 length is 13 residues. This CDR3 reads CASSLGLVFEQYF. The CDR3 DNA reads as TGTGCCAGCAGCTTGGGACTAGTTTTCGAGCAGTACTTC.

V usage is TRBV14 and J usage is TRBJ2-2; possible D gene TRBD1, 5 bases. The V gene lost 0 bases and the J gene lost 10 bases, with 18 bases spanning the gap. Germline V gene lookup returns CDR1 SGHDN and CDR2 FVKESK. The CDR3 covers 16 residues. CDR3 loop: CASSQDRRAGLEELFF. For the CDR3, the DNA is TGTGCCAGCAGCCAAGATCGCAGGGCTGGGCTAGAGGAGCTGTTTTTT.

This clone was observed a single time. This chain joins TRBV9 and TRBJ1-1, with 9 bases fitting TRBD1. The length of the CDR3 is 16 residues. With 3 bases clipped from V and 0 bases from J, the junction kept 6 bases outside the gene matches. Germline V gives CDR1 SGDLS, CDR2 YYNGEE. For the CDR3, the DNA is TGTGCCAGCAGCGCCGGGACAGGGAAGGTGAACACTGAAGCTTTCTTT. Its translation: CASSAGTGKVNTEAFF.

The chain couples TRBV10-2 to TRBJ1-6; perhaps TRBD1 as D (5 bases). CDR1 is WSHSY, CDR2 SAAADI, per germline. The CDR3 covers 15 residues. Trimming stripped 4 bases from V and 3 bases from J, with 10 bases between. DNA for the CDR3: TGCGCCAGCAGTGCTGACAGCGTCTATAATTCACCCCTCCACTTT. The encoded protein is CASSADSVYNSPLHF.

V usage is TRBV30 and J usage is TRBJ1-1; D is uncertain. Trimming pared 2 bases from V and 4 bases from J, leaving 11 bases between. The CDR3 is 13 residues long. CDR1 is GTSNPN and CDR2 is SVGIG in the germline V gene (reference sequence). CDR3 sequence reads: CAWSQDILTEAFF. The CDR3 DNA sequence: TGTGCCTGGAGTCAAGACATCCTCACTGAAGCTTTCTTT.